This T cell receptor (beta chain) was sequenced in a study of vaccination and CD4 T cells after COVID-19. Background on the study: Ranging from 14 to 241, the interval between dose two and post-vaccine sampling had a median of about ten weeks. Overlapping spike peptides of SARS-CoV-2, HCoV-NL63, HCoV-OC43 and HCoV-229E were used, and cells were stimulated with them.

V lost 2 bases, J lost 0 bases, and 7 bases lay in between. Per the germline V gene, CDR1 is SGHTA and CDR2 is FQGTGA. The CDR3 spans 14 residues. This clonotype occurred a few times. What it recognizes is unknown. Sequencing of the DNA from cultured CD4+ T cells was carried out with the Oncomine TCR Beta short-read assay. TCRdb used MiXCR to reprocess the PCR reads, holding one entry per CDR3 protein. This table has roughly 4,500 distinct CDR3 sequences, roughly 26% appearing once. Described treatment: approximately 10-day PBMC culture with coronavirus spike peptide pools or control peptides (ViraFEST assay). Harvesting of the unexposed donor's CD4+ T cells predated the COVID-19 pandemic (2011-2018). ViraFEST used peptide pools to expand antigen-specific T cells before TCR sequencing. As cell numbers allowed, unexposed-donor CD4+ T cells faced SARS-CoV-2 S/N and four cold-coronavirus spikes.

The sequence was obtained from a human donor in good health. The sample consisted of CD4+ T cells from blood, cultured in vitro. This chain uses TRBV7-3 with TRBJ1-1; D is unresolved. In nucleotides, the CDR3 is TGTGCCAGCAGCTTATCCAGTATGAACACTGAAGCTTTCTTT. The encoded protein is CASSLSSMNTEAFF.